Below are 4 T cell receptor beta chains sequenced from a single sample in a study of T-cell memory formation after mild COVID-19. TCRdb called the 5' RACE reads again in MiXCR, with one record for every CDR3 protein. The top ten hold approximately 8.4% of the sample, which has 550,000 to 600,000 distinct CDR3 sequences, about a fifth seen once. Sequencing used PBMCs or a T cell subset sorted from them (not recorded which). These receptors were taken from an adult woman who had mild COVID-19 (a few samples of this study predate the infection). Cell type and time point are not known.

There are a few counts of this clonotype. The chain recombines TRBV12-3 or TRBV12-4 with TRBJ2-5; D uncertain. The CDR3 consists of 13 residues. V was clipped by 4 bases and J by 5 bases, with 11 bases between them. The CDR3 loop reads CASSSVMTETQYF. The CDR3 coding sequence is TGTGCCAGCAGTTCGGTTATGACTGAGACCCAGTACTTC.

This clonotype was seen a handful of times. This chain joins TRBV24-1 and TRBJ2-3; D is undetermined. V lost 4 bases and J 2 bases, leaving 9 bases between the germline ends. The CDR3 sequence is 14 residues long. Germline V gene data show CDR1 as KGHDR and CDR2 as SFDVKD. DNA for the CDR3: TGTGCCACCAGTGAAGTCCACTCCACAGATACGCAGTATTTT. Protein: CATSEVHSTDTQYF.

CDR3 residues: CSAPDRLNTEAFF. In DNA form, the CDR3 reads TGCAGCGCCCCGGACAGGTTGAACACTGAAGCTTTCTTT. This chain links TRBV29-1 with TRBJ1-1; 7 bases map to TRBD1. This CDR3 has 13 residues. After removal of 7 bases from V and 0 bases from J, the junction contained 5 bases not matched to a gene. From germline, CDR1 is SQVTM and CDR2 ANQGSEA.

This CDR3 is CASSQDAKRVSEKLFF. The CDR3 DNA reads TGCGCCAGCAGCCAAGATGCTAAGAGAGTCTCGGAAAAACTGTTTTTT. The chain combines TRBV4-1 with TRBJ1-4; the D is unclear. V dropped 0 bases and J dropped 8 bases, with 16 bases sitting between them. CDR3 length: 16 amino acids. Germline CDR1 MGHRA, CDR2 YSYEKL.